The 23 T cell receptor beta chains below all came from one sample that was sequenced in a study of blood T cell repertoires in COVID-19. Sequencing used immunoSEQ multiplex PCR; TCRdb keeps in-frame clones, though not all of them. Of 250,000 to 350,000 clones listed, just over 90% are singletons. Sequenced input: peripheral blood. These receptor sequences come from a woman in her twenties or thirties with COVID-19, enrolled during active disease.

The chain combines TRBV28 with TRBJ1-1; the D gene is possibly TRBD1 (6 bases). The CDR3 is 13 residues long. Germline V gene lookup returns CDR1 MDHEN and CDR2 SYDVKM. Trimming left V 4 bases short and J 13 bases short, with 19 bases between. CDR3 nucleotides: TGTGCCAGCAGTTCCCCCGACAGGTTCCAGGATTTCTTT. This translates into CASSSPDRFQDFF.

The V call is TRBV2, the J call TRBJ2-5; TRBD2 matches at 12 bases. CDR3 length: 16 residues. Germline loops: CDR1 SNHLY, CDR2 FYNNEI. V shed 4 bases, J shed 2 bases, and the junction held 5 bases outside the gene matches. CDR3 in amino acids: CASSGTSGASQETQYF. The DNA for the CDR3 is TGTGCCAGCAGTGGGACTAGCGGGGCGAGTCAAGAGACCCAGTACTTC.

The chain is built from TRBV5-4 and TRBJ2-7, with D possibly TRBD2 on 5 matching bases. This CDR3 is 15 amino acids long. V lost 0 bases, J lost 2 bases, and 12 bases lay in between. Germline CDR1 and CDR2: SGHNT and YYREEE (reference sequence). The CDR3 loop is CASSLGTGVPYEQYF. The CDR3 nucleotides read TGTGCCAGCAGCTTGGGGACTGGGGTGCCCTACGAGCAGTACTTC.

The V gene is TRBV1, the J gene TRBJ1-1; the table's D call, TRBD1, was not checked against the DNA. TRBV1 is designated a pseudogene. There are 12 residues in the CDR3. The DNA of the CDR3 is TGCACCAGCAGTGAAGGGGTTACTGAAGCTTTCTTT. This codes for CTSSEGVTEAFF.

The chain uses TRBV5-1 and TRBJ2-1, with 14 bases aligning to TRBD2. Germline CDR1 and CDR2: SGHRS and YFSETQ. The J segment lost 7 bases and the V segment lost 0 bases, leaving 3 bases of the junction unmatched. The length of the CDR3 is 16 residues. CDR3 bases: TGCGCCAGCAGCTTGGCCGGGACTAGCGGGAGTAATGAGCAGTTCTTC. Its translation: CASSLAGTSGSNEQFF.

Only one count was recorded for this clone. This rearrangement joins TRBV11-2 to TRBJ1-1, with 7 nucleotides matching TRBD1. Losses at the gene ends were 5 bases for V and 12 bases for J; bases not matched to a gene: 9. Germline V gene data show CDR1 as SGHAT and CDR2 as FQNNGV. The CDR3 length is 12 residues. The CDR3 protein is CASSHTGDKTFF. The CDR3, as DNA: TGTGCCAGCAGCCATACAGGGGACAAAACTTTCTTT.

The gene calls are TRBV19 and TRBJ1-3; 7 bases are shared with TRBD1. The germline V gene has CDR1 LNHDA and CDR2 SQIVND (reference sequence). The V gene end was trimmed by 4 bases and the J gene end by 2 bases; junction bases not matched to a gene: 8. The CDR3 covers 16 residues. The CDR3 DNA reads TGTGCCAGTAGTACCACCTCGACAGGGACTGGAAACACCATATATTTT. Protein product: CASSTTSTGTGNTIYF.

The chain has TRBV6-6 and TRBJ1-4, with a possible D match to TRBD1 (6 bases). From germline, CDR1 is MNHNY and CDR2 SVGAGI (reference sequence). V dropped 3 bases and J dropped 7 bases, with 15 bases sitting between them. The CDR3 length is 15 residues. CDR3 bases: TGTGCCAGCAGTTATGGGATAGGGGGTCGTGAAAAACTGTTTTTT. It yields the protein CASSYGIGGREKLFF.

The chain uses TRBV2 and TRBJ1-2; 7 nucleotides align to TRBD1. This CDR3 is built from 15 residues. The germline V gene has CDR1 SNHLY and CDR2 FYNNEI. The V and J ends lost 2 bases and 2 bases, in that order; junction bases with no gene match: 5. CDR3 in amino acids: CASSESWGQNYGYTF. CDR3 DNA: TGTGCCAGCAGTGAATCTTGGGGACAGAACTATGGCTACACCTTC.

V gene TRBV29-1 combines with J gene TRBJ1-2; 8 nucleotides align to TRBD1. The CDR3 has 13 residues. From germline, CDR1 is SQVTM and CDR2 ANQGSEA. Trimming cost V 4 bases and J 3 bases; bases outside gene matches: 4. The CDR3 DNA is TGCAGCGTTGTCCCAGGGGGCTACTATGGCTACACCTTC. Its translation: CSVVPGGYYGYTF.

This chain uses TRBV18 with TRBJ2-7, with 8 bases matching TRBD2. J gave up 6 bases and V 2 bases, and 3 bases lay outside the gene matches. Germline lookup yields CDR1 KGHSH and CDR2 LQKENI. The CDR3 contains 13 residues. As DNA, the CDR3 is TGTGCCAGCTCACCATTTCGGGAGGGCGAGCAGTACTTC. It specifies CASSPFREGEQYF.

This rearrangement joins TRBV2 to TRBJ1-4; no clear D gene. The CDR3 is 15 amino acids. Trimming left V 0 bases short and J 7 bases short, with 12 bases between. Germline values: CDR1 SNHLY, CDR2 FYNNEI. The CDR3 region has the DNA TGTGCCAGCAGTGAAGCTAGAGGGAGGGCTGAAAAACTGTTTTTT. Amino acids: CASSEARGRAEKLFF.

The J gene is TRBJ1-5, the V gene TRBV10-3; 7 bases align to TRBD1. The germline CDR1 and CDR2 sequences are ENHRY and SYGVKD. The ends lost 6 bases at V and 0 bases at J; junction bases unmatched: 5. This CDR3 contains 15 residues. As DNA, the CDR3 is TGTGCCATCAGCACCGGGACAGATAGCAATCAGCCCCAGCATTTT. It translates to CAISTGTDSNQPQHF.

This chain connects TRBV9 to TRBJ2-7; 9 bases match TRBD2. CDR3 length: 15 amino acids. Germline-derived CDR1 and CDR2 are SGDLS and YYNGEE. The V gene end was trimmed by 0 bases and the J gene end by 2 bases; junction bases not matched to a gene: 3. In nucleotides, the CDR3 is TGTGCCAGCAGCGTAGGGGTAGCGGGAGCCTACGAGCAGTACTTC. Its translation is CASSVGVAGAYEQYF.

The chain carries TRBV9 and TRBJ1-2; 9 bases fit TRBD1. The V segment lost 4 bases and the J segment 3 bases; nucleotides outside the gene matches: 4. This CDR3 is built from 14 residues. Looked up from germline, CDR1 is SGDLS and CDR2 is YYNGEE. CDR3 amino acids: CASSPDRGYYGYTF. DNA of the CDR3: TGTGCCAGCAGCCCGGACAGGGGATACTATGGCTACACCTTC.

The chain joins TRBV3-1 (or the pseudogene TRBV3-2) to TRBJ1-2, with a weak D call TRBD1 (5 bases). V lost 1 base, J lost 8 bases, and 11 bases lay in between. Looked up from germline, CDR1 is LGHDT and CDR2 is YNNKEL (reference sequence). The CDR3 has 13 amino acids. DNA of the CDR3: TGTGCCAGCAGCCAAGGAAGGAGGGACGGCTACACCTTC. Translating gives CASSQGRRDGYTF.

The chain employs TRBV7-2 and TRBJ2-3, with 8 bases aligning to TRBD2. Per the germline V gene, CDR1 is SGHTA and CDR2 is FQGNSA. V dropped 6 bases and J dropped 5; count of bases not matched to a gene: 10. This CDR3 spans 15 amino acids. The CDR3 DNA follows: TGTGCCAGCAGGACCGGGACTAGTATTGGAGATACGCAGTATTTT. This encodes CASRTGTSIGDTQYF.

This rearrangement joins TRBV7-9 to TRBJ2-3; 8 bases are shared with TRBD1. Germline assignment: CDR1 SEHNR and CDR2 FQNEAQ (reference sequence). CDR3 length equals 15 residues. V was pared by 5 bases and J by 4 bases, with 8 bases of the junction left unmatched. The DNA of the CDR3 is TGTGCCAGCAGCCCCGGGACAGGACCCTCAGATACGCAGTATTTT. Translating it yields CASSPGTGPSDTQYF.

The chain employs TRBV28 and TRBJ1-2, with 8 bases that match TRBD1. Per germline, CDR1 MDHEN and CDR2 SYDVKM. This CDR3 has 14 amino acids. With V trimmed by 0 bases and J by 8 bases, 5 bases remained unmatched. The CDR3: CASSLWDRARGYTF. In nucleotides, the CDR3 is TGTGCCAGCAGTTTATGGGACAGGGCTCGAGGCTACACCTTC.

CDR3 in DNA: TGTGCCAGTAGTATGCGGGACTCCCTCCCTGGGGCCAACGTCCTGACTTTC. Translating it yields CASSMRDSLPGANVLTF. The chain is built from TRBV19 and TRBJ2-6; D perhaps matches TRBD2 (6 bases). V gave up 3 bases and J gave up 2 bases, with 14 bases separating them. Germline V gene data show CDR1 as LNHDA and CDR2 as SQIVND (reference sequence). The CDR3 contains 17 residues.

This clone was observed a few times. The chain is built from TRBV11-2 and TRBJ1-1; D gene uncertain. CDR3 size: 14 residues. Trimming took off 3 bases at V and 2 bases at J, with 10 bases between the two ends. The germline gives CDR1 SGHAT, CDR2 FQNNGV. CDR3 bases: TGTGCCAGCAGCTTTGGGCAACTCAACACTGAAGCTTTCTTT. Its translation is CASSFGQLNTEAFF.

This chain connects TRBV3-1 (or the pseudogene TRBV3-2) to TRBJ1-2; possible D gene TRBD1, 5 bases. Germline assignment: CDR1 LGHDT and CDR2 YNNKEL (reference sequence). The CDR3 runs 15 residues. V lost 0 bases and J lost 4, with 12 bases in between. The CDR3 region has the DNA TGTGCCAGCAGCCAAGACGGGGGAGGAGCCTATGGCTACACCTTC. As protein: CASSQDGGGAYGYTF.

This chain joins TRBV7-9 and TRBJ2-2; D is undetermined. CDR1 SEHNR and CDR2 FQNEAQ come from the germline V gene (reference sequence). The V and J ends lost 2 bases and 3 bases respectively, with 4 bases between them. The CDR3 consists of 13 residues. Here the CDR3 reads CASSLLYTGELFF. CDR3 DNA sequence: TGTGCCAGCAGCTTACTTTACACCGGGGAGCTGTTTTTT.